These T cell receptor beta chains were read from a single sample in a study of CD8 T cells in ankylosing spondylitis. TCRdb re-derived calls from the 5' RACE reads in MiXCR, one entry per CDR3 protein. The sample yields around 140,000 distinct CDR3 sequences, approximately 17% seen once. The sequenced sample was blood, either unsorted or a sorted T cell fraction (not recorded which). The source is a male donor with ankylosing spondylitis. CDR3s include the opening cysteine and the closing phenylalanine or tryptophan. D genes are given only for firm matches. Expanded clones are given a class, and other clones once, few, many or no size at all.

len: 14
abundance: NA
j_gene: TRBJ1-2
d_gene: NA
v_gene: TRBV27
CDR3aa: CASSKAYVKYGYTF
CDR3nt: TGTGCCAGCAGTAAAGCCTACGTGAAGTATGGCTACACCTTC

len: 12
abundance: NA
j_gene: TRBJ1-2
d_gene: NA
v_gene: TRBV27
CDR3aa: CASSLGGAGYTF
CDR3nt: TGTGCCAGCAGTTTAGGGGGGGCTGGCTACACCTTC

len: 14
abundance: NA
j_gene: TRBJ1-1
d_gene: TRBD1
v_gene: TRBV9
CDR3aa: CASSPEGRDRENFF
CDR3nt: TGTGCCAGCAGCCCAGAGGGCCGGGACAGGGAGAATTTCTTT

len: 17
abundance: NA
j_gene: TRBJ2-7
d_gene: TRBD2
v_gene: TRBV20-1
CDR3aa: CCARSPFTSGSTYEQYF
CDR3nt: TGCTGTGCTAGATCCCCTTTTACTAGCGGGAGTACCTACGAGCAGTACTTC

len: 14
abundance: few
j_gene: TRBJ1-2
d_gene: NA
v_gene: TRBV27
CDR3aa: CASSSRADTGGYTF
CDR3nt: TGTGCCAGCAGTTCCAGGGCCGATACGGGGGGCTACACCTTC

len: 15
abundance: NA
j_gene: TRBJ2-7
d_gene: TRBD1
v_gene: TRBV7-8
CDR3aa: CASSEGTGDLYEQYF
CDR3nt: TGTGCCAGCAGCGAAGGGACAGGGGACCTATACGAGCAGTACTTC

len: 17
abundance: few
j_gene: TRBJ2-3
d_gene: NA
v_gene: TRBV4-1
CDR3aa: CASSQVPALGDPDTQYF
CDR3nt: TGCGCCAGCAGCCAGGTCCCGGCGCTGGGAGACCCAGATACGCAGTATTTT

len: 14
abundance: many
j_gene: TRBJ2-1
d_gene: TRBD1
v_gene: TRBV6-5
CDR3aa: CASSYSTGAYEQFF
CDR3nt: TGTGCCAGCAGTTACTCGACAGGGGCGTATGAGCAGTTCTTC

len: 13
abundance: few
j_gene: TRBJ1-1
d_gene: NA
v_gene: TRBV2
CDR3aa: CASRRGVNTEAFF
CDR3nt: TGTGCCAGCCGGAGGGGGGTGAACACTGAAGCTTTCTTT

len: 15
abundance: NA
j_gene: TRBJ2-3
d_gene: TRBD1
v_gene: TRBV12-3/TRBV12-4
CDR3aa: CASSLTGGSADTQYF
CDR3nt: TGTGCCAGCAGTTTGACAGGGGGCTCTGCAGATACGCAGTATTTT

len: 14
abundance: few
j_gene: TRBJ2-7
d_gene: NA
v_gene: TRBV12-3/TRBV12-4
CDR3aa: CASSLDRDSYEQYF
CDR3nt: TGTGCCAGCAGTTTAGACAGGGATTCCTACGAGCAGTACTTC

len: 13
abundance: few
j_gene: TRBJ2-7
d_gene: NA
v_gene: TRBV14
CDR3aa: CASSLGPGREQYF
CDR3nt: TGTGCCAGCAGCCTGGGCCCGGGACGGGAGCAGTACTTC

len: 13
abundance: few
j_gene: TRBJ2-7
d_gene: NA
v_gene: TRBV7-6
CDR3aa: CASSLLPGDEQYF
CDR3nt: TGTGCCAGCAGCTTACTTCCAGGGGACGAGCAGTACTTC

len: 15
abundance: few
j_gene: TRBJ2-7
d_gene: TRBD2
v_gene: TRBV9
CDR3aa: CASSVGGLGSYEQYF
CDR3nt: TGTGCCAGCAGCGTAGGAGGACTAGGCTCCTACGAGCAGTACTTC

len: 11
abundance: NA
j_gene: TRBJ1-4
d_gene: NA
v_gene: TRBV27
CDR3aa: CASSSYEKLFF
CDR3nt: TGTGCCAGCAGTTCTTATGAAAAACTGTTTTTT

len: 15
abundance: NA
j_gene: TRBJ1-6
d_gene: NA
v_gene: TRBV5-1
CDR3aa: CASSSGWTDNSPLHF
CDR3nt: TGCGCCAGCAGCTCAGGCTGGACAGATAATTCACCCCTCCACTTT

len: 16
abundance: NA
j_gene: TRBJ2-7
d_gene: TRBD1
v_gene: TRBV5-1
CDR3aa: CASSPGGGRTNYEQYF
CDR3nt: TGCGCCAGCAGCCCAGGGGGTGGGAGAACTAACTACGAGCAGTACTTC

len: 14
abundance: many
j_gene: TRBJ1-5
d_gene: NA
v_gene: TRBV29-1
CDR3aa: CSVEDRGSTGSQHF
CDR3nt: TGCAGCGTTGAAGACCGGGGGTCTACGGGGTCCCAGCATTTT

len: 12
abundance: NA
j_gene: TRBJ1-1
d_gene: NA
v_gene: TRBV10-2
CDR3aa: CASRFGGAEAFF
CDR3nt: TGCGCCAGCAGATTTGGGGGAGCCGAAGCTTTCTTT

len: 16
abundance: NA
j_gene: TRBJ2-3
d_gene: TRBD2
v_gene: TRBV24-1
CDR3aa: CATSDSASGGADSQYF
CDR3nt: TGTGCCACCAGTGATTCCGCTAGCGGAGGGGCAGATTCGCAGTATTTT

len: 13
abundance: few
j_gene: TRBJ2-1
d_gene: NA
v_gene: TRBV20-1
CDR3aa: CSARTSGDNEQFF
CDR3nt: TGCAGTGCTAGGACCAGCGGAGACAATGAGCAGTTCTTC

len: 12
abundance: NA
j_gene: TRBJ2-5
d_gene: TRBD1
v_gene: TRBV10-3
CDR3aa: CATRTGQETQYF
CDR3nt: TGTGCCACCAGGACAGGCCAAGAGACCCAGTACTTC

len: 16
abundance: few
j_gene: TRBJ2-3
d_gene: NA
v_gene: TRBV4-1
CDR3aa: CASSQDESGPTDTQYF
CDR3nt: TGCGCCAGCAGCCAAGATGAGAGCGGACCCACAGATACGCAGTATTTT

len: 13
abundance: many
j_gene: TRBJ1-5
d_gene: NA
v_gene: TRBV19
CDR3aa: CASSIWGSEPQHF
CDR3nt: TGTGCCAGTAGTATTTGGGGAAGCGAGCCCCAGCATTTT

len: 15
abundance: many
j_gene: TRBJ1-4
d_gene: NA
v_gene: TRBV5-6
CDR3aa: CASSSLGRAVEKLFF
CDR3nt: TGTGCCAGCAGCTCATTGGGGAGGGCTGTCGAAAAACTGTTTTTT

len: 15
abundance: few
j_gene: TRBJ2-7
d_gene: TRBD1
v_gene: TRBV7-6
CDR3aa: CASSLGTGFTYEQYF
CDR3nt: TGTGCCAGCAGCTTAGGGACAGGGTTCACCTACGAGCAGTACTTC

len: 11
abundance: few
j_gene: TRBJ1-1
d_gene: NA
v_gene: TRBV29-1
CDR3aa: CSALKDTEAFF
CDR3nt: TGCAGCGCCCTCAAGGACACTGAAGCTTTCTTT

len: 14
abundance: few
j_gene: TRBJ2-7
d_gene: NA
v_gene: TRBV20-1
CDR3aa: CSARDIDFSYEQYF
CDR3nt: TGCAGTGCTAGAGATATCGACTTCTCCTACGAGCAGTACTTC

len: 14
abundance: few
j_gene: TRBJ2-7
d_gene: TRBD2
v_gene: TRBV14
CDR3aa: CASSQLAGAYEQYF
CDR3nt: TGTGCCAGCAGCCAACTAGCGGGAGCCTACGAGCAGTACTTC

len: 14
abundance: NA
j_gene: TRBJ2-3
d_gene: NA
v_gene: TRBV7-2
CDR3aa: CASSFSAETDTQYF
CDR3nt: TGTGCCAGCAGCTTCTCAGCGGAGACAGATACGCAGTATTTT

len: 16
abundance: NA
j_gene: TRBJ2-3
d_gene: TRBD2
v_gene: TRBV2
CDR3aa: CARGLAGDSAPDTQYF
CDR3nt: TGTGCCAGAGGACTAGCGGGAGATAGTGCCCCAGATACGCAGTATTTT

len: 17
abundance: NA
j_gene: TRBJ2-5
d_gene: TRBD1
v_gene: TRBV9
CDR3aa: CASSEGTGSRQGETQYF
CDR3nt: TGTGCCAGCAGCGAAGGGACGGGTAGCCGACAGGGAGAGACCCAGTACTTC

len: 16
abundance: few
j_gene: TRBJ2-3
d_gene: TRBD1
v_gene: TRBV20-1
CDR3aa: CSARDWGQGRADTQYF
CDR3nt: TGCAGTGCTAGAGATTGGGGACAGGGTAGGGCAGATACGCAGTATTTT

len: 12
abundance: NA
j_gene: TRBJ1-4
d_gene: NA
v_gene: TRBV12-3/TRBV12-4
CDR3aa: CASRAGIEKLFF
CDR3nt: TGTGCCAGCAGAGCCGGGATTGAAAAACTGTTTTTT

len: 14
abundance: NA
j_gene: TRBJ2-7
d_gene: NA
v_gene: TRBV10-3
CDR3aa: CAITAGKTSYEQYF
CDR3nt: TGTGCCATCACGGCGGGTAAAACCTCTTACGAGCAGTACTTC

len: 17
abundance: NA
j_gene: TRBJ1-1
d_gene: NA
v_gene: TRBV21-1
CDR3aa: CASSKDGGGHMNTEAFF
CDR3nt: TGTGCCAGCAGCAAAGATGGGGGCGGACACATGAACACTGAAGCTTTCTTT

len: 16
abundance: many
j_gene: TRBJ2-2
d_gene: TRBD2
v_gene: TRBV29-1
CDR3aa: CSVEGTSGPSTGELFF
CDR3nt: TGCAGCGTTGAAGGGACTAGCGGTCCCTCCACCGGGGAGCTGTTTTTT

len: 17
abundance: few
j_gene: TRBJ2-2
d_gene: TRBD2
v_gene: TRBV11-1
CDR3aa: CASSLTPGGVITGELFF
CDR3nt: TGTGCCAGCAGCTTGACCCCCGGGGGGGTGATCACCGGGGAGCTGTTTTTT

len: 16
abundance: NA
j_gene: TRBJ2-7
d_gene: NA
v_gene: TRBV21-1
CDR3aa: CASSKGLSYRAHEQYF
CDR3nt: TGTGCCAGCAGCAAAGGGTTGTCGTATCGGGCCCACGAGCAGTACTTC

len: 14
abundance: many
j_gene: TRBJ1-5
d_gene: NA
v_gene: TRBV12-3/TRBV12-4
CDR3aa: CASSPWGAFQPQHF
CDR3nt: TGTGCCAGCAGCCCTTGGGGGGCGTTTCAGCCCCAGCATTTT

len: 14
abundance: few
j_gene: TRBJ1-5
d_gene: TRBD1
v_gene: TRBV28
CDR3aa: CASRVRTGDQPQHF
CDR3nt: TGTGCCAGCAGGGTGCGGACAGGGGATCAGCCCCAGCATTTT

len: 16
abundance: many
j_gene: TRBJ2-2
d_gene: NA
v_gene: TRBV3-1
CDR3aa: CASSHILTNEAGELFF
CDR3nt: TGTGCCAGCAGCCATATACTCACCAATGAGGCCGGGGAGCTGTTTTTT

len: 15
abundance: few
j_gene: TRBJ2-7
d_gene: NA
v_gene: TRBV21-1
CDR3aa: CASSGRLAGDYEQYF
CDR3nt: TGTGCCAGCAGCGGACGACTAGCGGGAGATTACGAGCAGTACTTC

len: 13
abundance: NA
j_gene: TRBJ2-1
d_gene: TRBD2
v_gene: TRBV7-9
CDR3aa: CAKSGSSYNEQFF
CDR3nt: TGTGCCAAAAGCGGGAGTTCCTACAATGAGCAGTTCTTC

len: 13
abundance: NA
j_gene: TRBJ1-4
d_gene: TRBD1
v_gene: TRBV29-1
CDR3aa: CSVRDRGPEKLFF
CDR3nt: TGCAGCGTTAGGGACAGGGGTCCCGAAAAACTGTTTTTT

len: 17
abundance: NA
j_gene: TRBJ2-7
d_gene: TRBD2
v_gene: TRBV6-5
CDR3aa: CASSYSPQLAGSYEQYF
CDR3nt: TGTGCCAGCAGTTACTCCCCGCAACTAGCGGGGTCCTACGAGCAGTACTTC

len: 18
abundance: few
j_gene: TRBJ2-2
d_gene: TRBD1
v_gene: TRBV7-2
CDR3aa: CASSLAHRGTFNTGELFF
CDR3nt: TGTGCCAGCAGCTTAGCGCACAGGGGTACCTTCAACACCGGGGAGCTGTTTTTT

len: 20
abundance: NA
j_gene: TRBJ2-7
d_gene: TRBD2
v_gene: TRBV28
CDR3aa: CASSLTDTLLRGLAGREQYF
CDR3nt: TGTGCCAGCAGTTTAACGGACACGTTACTACGGGGACTAGCGGGAAGAGAGCAGTACTTC

len: 18
abundance: few
j_gene: TRBJ2-1
d_gene: TRBD2
v_gene: TRBV11-2
CDR3aa: CASSGRTSGRNSYNEQFF
CDR3nt: TGTGCCAGCAGCGGAAGGACTAGCGGGAGGAACTCCTACAATGAGCAGTTCTTC

len: 15
abundance: NA
j_gene: TRBJ2-2
d_gene: NA
v_gene: TRBV7-6
CDR3aa: CASSSIGPSGGELFF
CDR3nt: TGTGCCAGCAGCTCAATCGGACCCAGCGGGGGGGAGCTGTTTTTT

len: 13
abundance: NA
j_gene: TRBJ2-4
d_gene: NA
v_gene: TRBV27
CDR3aa: CASSFGGQNIQYF
CDR3nt: TGTGCCAGCAGTTTTGGGGGGCAAAACATTCAGTACTTC

len: 16
abundance: few
j_gene: TRBJ2-1
d_gene: TRBD2
v_gene: TRBV7-9
CDR3aa: CASSLSAGLAGNEQFF
CDR3nt: TGTGCCAGCAGCTTATCAGCCGGACTAGCGGGAAATGAGCAGTTCTTC

len: 9
abundance: NA
j_gene: TRBJ2-1
d_gene: NA
v_gene: TRBV5-1
CDR3aa: CASSPDGFF
CDR3nt: TGCGCCAGCAGCCCGGACGGCTTCTTC

len: 15
abundance: few
j_gene: TRBJ2-7
d_gene: TRBD1
v_gene: TRBV27
CDR3aa: CASRLGGTGFYEQYF
CDR3nt: TGTGCCAGCAGGTTAGGCGGGACAGGGTTCTACGAGCAGTACTTC

len: 15
abundance: NA
j_gene: TRBJ2-1
d_gene: TRBD2
v_gene: TRBV2
CDR3aa: CASTPTSGIYNEQFF
CDR3nt: TGTGCCAGCACCCCGACTAGCGGGATCTACAATGAGCAGTTCTTC

len: 16
abundance: NA
j_gene: TRBJ2-5
d_gene: NA
v_gene: TRBV6-2/TRBV6-3
CDR3aa: CASSGLDSTPQETQYF
CDR3nt: TGTGCCAGCAGTGGCCTCGACAGTACCCCTCAAGAGACCCAGTACTTC

len: 14
abundance: NA
j_gene: TRBJ2-1
d_gene: TRBD1
v_gene: TRBV27
CDR3aa: CASSPGTDNHEQFF
CDR3nt: TGTGCCAGCAGTCCCGGGACAGATAACCATGAGCAGTTCTTC

len: 15
abundance: NA
j_gene: TRBJ2-1
d_gene: NA
v_gene: TRBV20-1
CDR3aa: CSARDQVLSRNEQFF
CDR3nt: TGCAGTGCTAGAGATCAGGTCCTTTCACGCAATGAGCAGTTCTTC

len: 17
abundance: NA
j_gene: TRBJ2-1
d_gene: NA
v_gene: TRBV6-5
CDR3aa: CASSYSLVGLPYNEQFF
CDR3nt: TGTGCCAGCAGTTACTCTCTCGTGGGCCTCCCTTACAATGAGCAGTTCTTC